The present T cell receptor (beta chain) was sequenced within a study of Ad26.COV2.S vaccination and SARS-CoV-2 variants. As for the study in general: The trial was COV1001 and the donor's arm was Ad26.COV2.S.

This clone was counted between two and nine times. Its antigen is not identified. Trimming took 8 bases from V and 5 from J; bases not matched to a gene: 15. In germline, CDR1 is MNHEY, CDR2 SMNVEV (reference sequence). The CDR3 totals 17 residues. Treatment here: around 19 received Ad26.COV2.S at low or high dose, single or two shots; about 5 received placebo; per-sample allocation not given. Samples analyzed were those drawn on day 63 after the first vaccine or placebo injection. In Boston, an adult donor aged 18-55 years took part. Profiling relied on immunoSEQ multiplex PCR, and the TCRdb table lists in-frame clones only, not all of them. The sample includes around 250,000 clones, around nine tenths of them seen just once. Study-wide results and limits: From the TCR breadth and depth analyses, total T cell responses may have been underestimated.

The genes are TRBV27 and TRBJ2-5; TRBD2 aligns across 12 bases. The clonotype was recovered from a person between 18 and 65 years old who received the Ad26.COV2.S COVID-19 vaccine or a placebo. This sample comprised peripheral blood, obtained in a trial of Ad26.COV2.S vaccine versus placebo. The chain's CDR3 is CASLPRLTSGRWETQYF. The CDR3 bases are TGTGCCAGCCTTCCTCGCTTGACTAGCGGGAGATGGGAGACCCAGTACTTC.